These T cell receptor beta chains were read from a single sample in a study of control samples from healthy donors and cancer patients. Assay: immunoSEQ multiplex PCR; the TCRdb copy retains only in-frame clones and omits some. The table has 140,000 to 150,000 clones, around 90% seen once. Sequenced sample: blood. The receptors here all came from a man aged 25-45 years in good health. Both conserved end residues are part of each CDR3. D genes are given only for firm matches. Not every row has a clone size; where given, it reads once, few, many or a size class.

j_call: TRBJ1-1
d_call: TRBD1
clone_size: .
v_call: TRBV5-1
cdr3_nt: TGCGCCAGCAGCTTGGGACAGGGTAGCGATGTTGTCTTT
cdr3_aa: CASSLGQGSDVVF

j_call: TRBJ2-7
d_call: .
clone_size: .
v_call: TRBV6-1
cdr3_nt: TGTGCCAGCAGTGAAGCGGGGGGGGCCGCGTACGAGCAGTACTTC
cdr3_aa: CASSEAGGAAYEQYF

j_call: TRBJ2-7
d_call: TRBD1
clone_size: few
v_call: TRBV5-1
cdr3_nt: TGCGCCAGCAGCCCCGTGGGGGGACAGGACGCCTACGAGCAGTACTTC
cdr3_aa: CASSPVGGQDAYEQYF

j_call: TRBJ2-1
d_call: .
clone_size: .
v_call: TRBV14
cdr3_nt: TGTGCCAGCAGCCAAGTTCGGGGGAATGAGCAGTTCTTC
cdr3_aa: CASSQVRGNEQFF

j_call: TRBJ1-4
d_call: .
clone_size: .
v_call: TRBV5-8
cdr3_nt: TGTGCCAGCAGCTTGCGGGTGGAGAGAGAAAAACTGTTTTTT
cdr3_aa: CASSLRVEREKLFF

j_call: TRBJ2-7
d_call: .
clone_size: .
v_call: TRBV5-6
cdr3_nt: TGTGCCAGCAGCTTGGAGGGCAGGCAGAGGGAGCAGTACTTC
cdr3_aa: CASSLEGRQREQYF

j_call: TRBJ1-6
d_call: .
clone_size: once
v_call: TRBV5-1
cdr3_nt: TGCGCCAGCAGCTTAGGGACCTCACGATCACCCCTCCACTTT
cdr3_aa: CASSLGTSRSPLHF

j_call: TRBJ1-2
d_call: .
clone_size: .
v_call: TRBV10-3
cdr3_nt: TGTGCCATCGCGTCCCCGGCAGGGCTGTACTATGGCTACACCTTC
cdr3_aa: CAIASPAGLYYGYTF

j_call: TRBJ2-3
d_call: TRBD1
clone_size: .
v_call: TRBV24-1
cdr3_nt: TGTGCCACCAGTGTAGGGGGCGTCAGGGGCACAGATACGCAGTATTTT
cdr3_aa: CATSVGGVRGTDTQYF

j_call: TRBJ2-1
d_call: TRBD1
clone_size: .
v_call: TRBV2
cdr3_nt: TGTGCCAGCAGTGAAGCGCAAGGGACAGGGATCAATGAGCAGTTCTTC
cdr3_aa: CASSEAQGTGINEQFF

j_call: TRBJ1-5
d_call: .
clone_size: .
v_call: TRBV6-6
cdr3_nt: TGTGCCAGCAGGACAGCAGGGGCTCAGCCCCAGCATTTT
cdr3_aa: CASRTAGAQPQHF

j_call: TRBJ1-3
d_call: .
clone_size: .
v_call: TRBV2
cdr3_nt: TGTGCCAGCAGGGAGGGGGCTGGAAACACCATATATTTT
cdr3_aa: CASREGAGNTIYF

j_call: TRBJ1-1
d_call: TRBD1
clone_size: .
v_call: TRBV4-1
cdr3_nt: TGCGCCAGCAGCCACCCGGACAGGAAGAACACTGAAGCTTTCTTT
cdr3_aa: CASSHPDRKNTEAFF

j_call: TRBJ2-7
d_call: TRBD1
clone_size: .
v_call: TRBV13
cdr3_nt: TGTGCCAGCAGCTTAGGGACAGGGGTAAACGAGCAGTACTTC
cdr3_aa: CASSLGTGVNEQYF

j_call: TRBJ2-7
d_call: TRBD2
clone_size: few
v_call: TRBV5-6
cdr3_nt: TGTGCCAGCAGCTTGACAGCGGGATACTACGAGCAGTACTTC
cdr3_aa: CASSLTAGYYEQYF

j_call: TRBJ2-7
d_call: .
clone_size: .
v_call: TRBV10-1
cdr3_nt: TGCGCCAGCAGTGAGTTTTTCGGTGGTGCGGCCCCTACCTACGAGCAGTACTTC
cdr3_aa: CASSEFFGGAAPTYEQYF

j_call: TRBJ2-4
d_call: TRBD2
clone_size: .
v_call: TRBV4-1
cdr3_nt: TGCGCCAGCAGCCTGGGACTAGCGGGGGGTGTATCCAAAAACATTCAGTACTTC
cdr3_aa: CASSLGLAGGVSKNIQYF

j_call: TRBJ2-3
d_call: .
clone_size: .
v_call: TRBV30
cdr3_nt: TGTGCCTGGAGTAGGGACCGCACAGATACGCAGTATTTT
cdr3_aa: CAWSRDRTDTQYF

j_call: TRBJ1-2
d_call: .
clone_size: .
v_call: TRBV15
cdr3_nt: TGTGCCACCAGCAGACAGGGTATTTCTAACTATGGCTACACCTTC
cdr3_aa: CATSRQGISNYGYTF

j_call: TRBJ1-2
d_call: .
clone_size: once
v_call: TRBV6-1
cdr3_nt: TGTGCCAGCAGTGAAGCGCGGGATTATGGCTACACCTTC
cdr3_aa: CASSEARDYGYTF

j_call: TRBJ2-7
d_call: TRBD2
clone_size: .
v_call: TRBV10-3
cdr3_nt: TGTGCCATCAGTGAGTCGCTAGCGGGGGGCCCCTACGAGCAGTACTTC
cdr3_aa: CAISESLAGGPYEQYF

j_call: TRBJ1-5
d_call: .
clone_size: few
v_call: TRBV10-3
cdr3_nt: TGTGCCATCAGTGAGTCGGCCGGTAATCAGCCCCAGCATTTT
cdr3_aa: CAISESAGNQPQHF

j_call: TRBJ2-7
d_call: .
clone_size: .
v_call: TRBV6-5
cdr3_nt: TGTGCCAGCAGTTACGGGGTGGCTGGGAGCTACGAGCAGTACTTC
cdr3_aa: CASSYGVAGSYEQYF

j_call: TRBJ2-7
d_call: .
clone_size: .
v_call: TRBV24-1
cdr3_nt: TGTGCCACCAGTGATTTGCCGGGGTCCGAGCAGTACTTC
cdr3_aa: CATSDLPGSEQYF

j_call: TRBJ1-2
d_call: TRBD1
clone_size: .
v_call: TRBV6-5
cdr3_nt: TGTGCCAGCAGGAGCCGGACAGGGAGGGATGGCTACACCTTC
cdr3_aa: CASRSRTGRDGYTF

j_call: TRBJ2-6
d_call: .
clone_size: .
v_call: TRBV11-2
cdr3_nt: TGTGCCAGCAGCTTAGAAGGGTCTGGGGCCAACGTCCTGACTTTC
cdr3_aa: CASSLEGSGANVLTF

j_call: TRBJ1-1
d_call: TRBD1
clone_size: .
v_call: TRBV2
cdr3_nt: TGTGCCACCTCGACCGTCACAGGGGATGAAGCTTTCTTT
cdr3_aa: CATSTVTGDEAFF